These 28 T cell receptor beta chains originate from one sample sequenced in a study of CD8 T cells in ankylosing spondylitis (dated 2017 in TCRdb). Overall study results and their limits: Blood from ankylosing spondylitis patients appeared to be characterized by a TCR beta motif composed of eight highly homologous amino acid variants.

Their cognate antigens are unknown. Receptor amplification or capture employed 5' RACE. The sequencer listed for this sample is Illumina HiSeq 2500. In TCRdb, the public reads were trimmed at Q25 with fastp and aligned with MiXCR, with productive beta chains retained. For every CDR3 protein sequence, its rows merge into one entry that carries the most common genes and DNA. Within this sample are under 450,000 distinct CDR3 sequences, with approximately 17% of them counted one time only. Over 1% of the sample is in the top ten clones. What was sequenced was blood, either unsorted or a sorted T cell fraction (not recorded which). These receptors originate from a male donor with ankylosing spondylitis.

The table lists this clonotype with a few counts. The rearrangement joins TRBV12-3 or TRBV12-4 to TRBJ1-1; D uncertain. Trimming cost V 1 base and J 4 bases, with 10 bases left between them. This CDR3 is 14 amino acids long. The CDR3 loop reads CASSLGRVVTEAFF. In nucleotides, the CDR3 is TGTGCCAGCAGTTTAGGGAGGGTGGTCACTGAAGCTTTCTTT.

This clonotype was observed a handful of times. V is TRBV6-2 or TRBV6-3 and J is TRBJ2-7, with unresolved D. The germline V gene encodes CDR1 MNHEY and CDR2 SVGEGT. This CDR3 has 14 residues. V lost 6 bases, J lost 2 bases, and 14 bases lay in between. CDR3 protein: CASREVGITYEQYF. The CDR3 region has the DNA TGTGCCAGCAGAGAGGTGGGAATTACCTACGAGCAGTACTTC.

The chain links TRBV2 to TRBJ2-5, with TRBD1 identical over 10 bases. The CDR3 consists of 14 residues. In germline, CDR1 is SNHLY, CDR2 FYNNEI. The V gene end was trimmed by 8 bases and the J gene end by 9 bases; junction bases not matched to a gene: 12. DNA for the CDR3: TGTGCCAGCCTCGGGACAGGGGCTTCGGGGGCCCAGTACTTC. Its translation: CASLGTGASGAQYF.

V usage is TRBV5-1 and J usage is TRBJ1-1, with unresolved D. Germline loops: CDR1 SGHRS, CDR2 YFSETQ. Trimming removed 0 bases at V and 6 bases at J, with 12 bases between. The CDR3 spans 14 residues. CDR3 coding DNA: TGCGCCAGCAGCTTGGGGTCCCCGAGTGCTGAAGCTTTCTTT. It translates to CASSLGSPSAEAFF.

The J gene is TRBJ1-1, the V gene TRBV13; TRBD1 matches at 8 bases. The germline V gene encodes CDR1 PRHDT and CDR2 FYEKMQ (reference sequence). The V segment lost 6 bases and the J segment 1 base; nucleotides outside the gene matches: 4. There are 14 residues in the CDR3. CDR3: CASRKTGGNTEAFF. DNA of the CDR3: TGTGCCAGCAGGAAAACAGGGGGGAACACTGAAGCTTTCTTT.

V gene TRBV5-1 combines with J gene TRBJ2-2, with D possibly matching TRBD1 (6 bases). CDR1 is SGHRS and CDR2 is YFSETQ in the germline V gene. Trimming stripped 4 bases from V and 3 bases from J, with 16 bases between. The CDR3 length is 16 residues. CDR3 sequence: CASSSGGQKHTGELFF. The DNA for the CDR3 is TGCGCCAGCAGCAGCGGTGGACAGAAGCACACCGGGGAGCTGTTTTTT. Drawing the rest from reference TRBV5-1 and TRBJ2-2, the complete variable domain is KAGVTQTPRYLIKTRGQQVTLSCSPISGHRSVSWYQQTPGQGLQFLFEYFSETQRNKGNFPGRFSGRQFSNSRSEMNVSTLELGDSALYLCASSSGGQKHTGELFFGEGSRLTVL.

The rearrangement joins TRBV18 to TRBJ1-5; D gene uncertain. Germline loops: CDR1 KGHSH, CDR2 LQKENI. V dropped 8 bases and J dropped 5 bases, with 13 bases sitting between them. The CDR3 has 13 residues. The CDR3 here is CASRQAEDQPQHF. As DNA, the CDR3 is TGTGCCAGCCGCCAGGCGGAGGATCAGCCCCAGCATTTT.

The V call is TRBV20-1, the J call TRBJ2-7; D perhaps matches TRBD1 (6 bases). The V end lost 1 base, the J end lost 0 bases, and 10 bases lay between the germline ends. This CDR3 has 14 amino acids. In germline, CDR1 is DFQATT, CDR2 SNEGSKA (reference sequence). CDR3 sequence: CSARARDNSYEQYF. The CDR3 nucleotides are TGCAGTGCTAGAGCCCGGGACAACTCCTACGAGCAGTACTTC.

This clonotype was found a few times. This chain links TRBV7-9 with TRBJ2-2; D is perhaps TRBD1 or TRBD2 (5 bases each). The germline gives CDR1 SEHNR, CDR2 FQNEAQ (reference sequence). Deletions cut 5 bases from V and 5 bases from J, with 9 bases between. The CDR3 has 13 residues. CDR3 bases: TGTGCCAGCAGCCGGGACGCAACCGGGGAGCTGTTTTTT. Amino acids: CASSRDATGELFF.

V and J are TRBV20-1 and TRBJ1-2, with unresolved D. Trimming shortened V by 3 bases and J by 5 bases, and 19 bases separated the two germline ends. The CDR3 loop spans 15 amino acids. Germline V gene sequence: CDR1 DFQATT, CDR2 SNEGSKA (reference sequence). CDR3 amino acids: CSARDGVKPYYGYTF. The CDR3 nucleotides read TGCAGTGCTAGGGACGGCGTCAAGCCCTATTATGGCTACACCTTC.

In nucleotides, the CDR3 is TGTGCCAGCAGCCAAAGGGCTAGCGGGGGGGCTAGCGCAGATACGCAGTATTTT. Its protein product is CASSQRASGGASADTQYF. The gene calls are TRBV7-3 and TRBJ2-3, with 12 positions matching TRBD2. Germline V CDR1 and CDR2: SGHTA, FQGTGA. This CDR3 has 18 residues. The ends lost 5 bases at V and 4 bases at J; junction bases unmatched: 13.

The V gene is TRBV7-2, the J gene TRBJ1-5; 7 bases match TRBD1. This CDR3 contains 15 residues. Germline V CDR1 and CDR2: SGHTA, FQGNSA. J gave up 8 bases and V 0 bases, and 7 bases lay outside the gene matches. Here the CDR3 reads CASSLAGGSVEPQHF. The CDR3 DNA follows: TGTGCCAGCAGCTTAGCAGGGGGCTCGGTTGAGCCCCAGCATTTT.

In its sample, this clonotype was seen a few times. CDR3 in amino acids: CASSLAIGGHNEQFF. In DNA, the CDR3 is TGTGCCAGCAGCTTAGCTATTGGAGGGCACAATGAGCAGTTCTTC. This chain links TRBV7-8 with TRBJ2-1, with TRBD2 as a possible D gene (6 bases). V dropped 0 bases and J dropped 5 bases, with 11 bases sitting between them. In germline, CDR1 is SGHVS, CDR2 FQNEAQ. This CDR3 has 15 amino acids.

The table lists this clonotype with many counts. The chain couples TRBV5-1 to TRBJ1-1, with a weak D call TRBD1 (6 bases). CDR3 length equals 15 residues. Germline CDR1 and CDR2: SGHRS and YFSETQ. V was cut by 1 base and J by 1 base, with 11 bases left in between. The CDR3 DNA reads TGCGCCAGCAGCTTGACAACAGGGTCGAACACTGAAGCTTTCTTT. Translation: CASSLTTGSNTEAFF.

This clonotype has just a few counts. The J gene is TRBJ2-5, the V gene TRBV4-1; D is unresolved. The CDR3 is made up of 14 amino acids. The V gene lost 3 bases and the J gene lost 2 bases, with 10 bases spanning the gap. Germline values: CDR1 MGHRA, CDR2 YSYEKL. DNA of the CDR3: TGCGCCAGCAGCCACGCGCTGGGGCAAGAGACCCAGTACTTC. Protein product: CASSHALGQETQYF.

As for this clonotype: One end of the junction varies from germline; a read error may be responsible. The chain combines TRBV7-9 with TRBJ2-1; D unresolved. This CDR3 is 14 amino acids long. From germline, CDR1 is SEHNR and CDR2 FQNEAQ (reference sequence). CDR3 residues: CASSLASHYNGQFF. The CDR3 DNA is TGTGCCAGCAGCTTAGCGTCCCACTACAATGGGCAGTTCTTC.

The chain carries TRBV7-9 and TRBJ2-4; 7 bases are shared with TRBD2. Germline V gives CDR1 SEHNR, CDR2 FQNEAQ (reference sequence). CDR3 length equals 16 residues. Losses at the gene ends were 1 base for V and 2 bases for J; bases not matched to a gene: 5. In DNA form, the CDR3 reads TGTGCCAGCAGCTTAGGGGCTAGCGGATCCAAAAACATTCAGTACTTC. Translated: CASSLGASGSKNIQYF.

This chain uses TRBV20-1 with TRBJ2-7; TRBD2 matches at 13 bases. J gave up 4 bases and V 3 bases, and 3 bases lay outside the gene matches. The germline V gene encodes CDR1 DFQATT and CDR2 SNEGSKA (reference sequence). The CDR3 sequence is 14 residues long. CDR3 residues: CSASPTSGRYEQYF. In DNA form, the CDR3 reads TGCAGTGCTAGCCCGACTAGCGGGAGGTACGAGCAGTACTTC.

The chain links TRBV4-1 to TRBJ1-1; D is unclear. The V end was cut by 1 base, the J end by 1 base, with 13 bases between. Germline V gene data show CDR1 as MGHRA and CDR2 as YSYEKL. The CDR3 has 16 residues. CDR3 coding DNA: TGCGCCAGCAGCCAAGCTCGCGGGCGGCAGAACACTGAAGCTTTCTTT. Translated: CASSQARGRQNTEAFF.

The V and J genes are TRBV29-1 and TRBJ1-5; 9 nucleotides match TRBD1. The germline V gene encodes CDR1 SQVTM and CDR2 ANQGSEA. The CDR3 spans 13 residues. The junction had 5 bases not matched to a gene; V was cut back by 4 bases and J by 7 bases. DNA for the CDR3: TGCAGCGTTGTTGACAGGGGGGGCCAGCCCCAGCATTTT. Its translation: CSVVDRGGQPQHF.

This clonotype was recorded a few times. The chain recombines TRBV2 with TRBJ1-6; D might be TRBD1 (6 bases). The germline gives CDR1 SNHLY, CDR2 FYNNEI. With 1 base removed from V and 6 bases from J, the gap between germline ends came to 13 bases. The CDR3 totals 16 residues. The CDR3 DNA is TGTGCCAGCAGTGAAGTGGGGGCGTTCCGTAATTCACCCCTCCACTTT. Encoded protein: CASSEVGAFRNSPLHF.

At least ten counts were recorded for this clonotype. The chain links TRBV20-1 to TRBJ2-7; TRBD1 matches 7 bases. CDR3 length equals 12 residues. Germline V CDR1 and CDR2: DFQATT, SNEGSKA (reference sequence). The trim removed 6 bases at V and 3 bases at J, leaving 5 bases unmatched. The DNA for the CDR3 is TGCAGTGCCCGGGGACAGAGCTACGAGCAGTACTTC. This translates into CSARGQSYEQYF.

The chain joins TRBV12-3 or TRBV12-4 to TRBJ2-3, with TRBD2 matching over 8 bases. With V trimmed by 7 bases and J by 3 bases, 9 bases remained unmatched. CDR3 length: 15 residues. As DNA, the CDR3 is TGTGCCAGCAATCCACGCCGCGGGGGGACAGATACGCAGTATTTT. It is translated as CASNPRRGGTDTQYF.

CDR3 nucleotides: TGTGCCACCAGCAGAGATGGGGGTGTCGGCTCTGGAAACACCATATATTTT. This gives the protein CATSRDGGVGSGNTIYF. The rearrangement links TRBV15 to TRBJ1-3, with TRBD1 as a possible D gene (5 bases). Trimming took 0 bases from V and 0 from J, leaving 12 bases between them. There are 17 residues in the CDR3. Germline values: CDR1 LNHNV, CDR2 YYDKDF (reference sequence).

This chain joins TRBV6-5 and TRBJ2-2; 8 bases match TRBD1. The CDR3 is 16 amino acids. Germline V CDR1 and CDR2: MNHEY, SVGAGI. Trimming cost V 2 bases and J 11 bases; bases outside gene matches: 13. The CDR3 coding sequence is TGTGCCAGCAGTTACCCACCGGGACAGGTCCACCAAGAGCTGTTTTTT. It yields the protein CASSYPPGQVHQELFF.

This chain joins TRBV30 and TRBJ2-6; no firm D call. V was clipped by 3 bases and J by 0 bases, with 3 bases between them. The V gene's germline CDR1 is GTSNPN and CDR2 SVGIG (reference sequence). CDR3 length: 13 amino acids. In DNA form, the CDR3 reads TGTGCCTGGAGCTCCTCTGGGGCCAACGTCCTGACTTTC. Translated: CAWSSSGANVLTF.

This clonotype has only a few counts. This sequence joins TRBV9 and TRBJ2-3; 11 positions match TRBD2. With V trimmed by 4 bases and J by 6 bases, 10 bases remained unmatched. The V gene's germline CDR1 is SGDLS and CDR2 YYNGEE. CDR3 size: 16 residues. The CDR3 bases are TGTGCCAGCAGCCAACTAGCGGGGGACCGCAGGGATACGCAGTATTTT. Residues: CASSQLAGDRRDTQYF.

The chain uses TRBV12-3 or TRBV12-4 and TRBJ1-6; tentative D call: TRBD1 (5 bases). CDR3 size: 15 residues. Deletions cut 4 bases from V and 4 bases from J, with 11 bases between. CDR3 DNA sequence: TGTGCCAGCAGTTCCGACAGCCGTTATAATTCACCCCTCCACTTT. This translates into CASSSDSRYNSPLHF.